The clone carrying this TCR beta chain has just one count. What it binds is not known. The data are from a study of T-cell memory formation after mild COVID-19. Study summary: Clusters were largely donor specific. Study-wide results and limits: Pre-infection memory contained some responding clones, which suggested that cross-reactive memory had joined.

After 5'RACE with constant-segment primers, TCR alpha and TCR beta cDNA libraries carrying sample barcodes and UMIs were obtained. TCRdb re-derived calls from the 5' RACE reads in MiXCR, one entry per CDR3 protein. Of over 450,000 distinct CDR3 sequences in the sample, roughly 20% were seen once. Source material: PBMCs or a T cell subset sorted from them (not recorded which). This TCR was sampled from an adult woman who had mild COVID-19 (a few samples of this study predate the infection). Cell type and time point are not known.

The CDR3, as DNA: TGTGCCAGCAGCTTTAGCGGGACTCACACCGGGGAGCTGTTTTTT. Its translation: CASSFSGTHTGELFF. The V and J genes are TRBV11-3 and TRBJ2-2; 8 nucleotides line up with TRBD2. The CDR3 loop spans 15 amino acids. Germline V gene lookup returns CDR1 SGHNT and CDR2 YENEEA. V dropped 3 bases and J dropped 3; count of bases not matched to a gene: 3.